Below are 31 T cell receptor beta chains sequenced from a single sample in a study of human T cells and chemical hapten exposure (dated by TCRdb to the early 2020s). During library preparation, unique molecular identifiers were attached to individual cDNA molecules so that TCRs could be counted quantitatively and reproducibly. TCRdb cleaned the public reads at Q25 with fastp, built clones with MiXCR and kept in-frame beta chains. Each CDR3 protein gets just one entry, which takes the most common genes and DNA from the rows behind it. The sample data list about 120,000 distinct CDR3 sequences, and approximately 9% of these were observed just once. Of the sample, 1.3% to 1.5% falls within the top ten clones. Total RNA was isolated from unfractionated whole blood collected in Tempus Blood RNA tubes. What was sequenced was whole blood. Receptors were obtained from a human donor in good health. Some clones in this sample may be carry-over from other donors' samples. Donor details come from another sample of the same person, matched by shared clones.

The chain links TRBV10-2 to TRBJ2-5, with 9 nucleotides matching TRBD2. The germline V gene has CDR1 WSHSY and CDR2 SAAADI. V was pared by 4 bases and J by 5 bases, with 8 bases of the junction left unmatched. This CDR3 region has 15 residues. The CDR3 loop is CASSGASGKGETQYF. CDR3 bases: TGCGCCAGCAGTGGTGCTAGCGGGAAAGGGGAGACCCAGTACTTC.

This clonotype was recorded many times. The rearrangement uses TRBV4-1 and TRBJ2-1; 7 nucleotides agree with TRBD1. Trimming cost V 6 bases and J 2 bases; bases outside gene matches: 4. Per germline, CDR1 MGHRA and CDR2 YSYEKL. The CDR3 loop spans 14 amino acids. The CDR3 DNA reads TGCGCCAGCAGTACGGACAGGACCTACAATGAGCAGTTCTTC. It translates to CASSTDRTYNEQFF.

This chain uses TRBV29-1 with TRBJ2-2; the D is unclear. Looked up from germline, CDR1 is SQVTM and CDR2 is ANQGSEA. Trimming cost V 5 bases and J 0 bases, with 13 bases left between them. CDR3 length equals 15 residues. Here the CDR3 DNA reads TGCAGCGTTCATAACGGGTTTTCGAACACCGGGGAGCTGTTTTTT. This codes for CSVHNGFSNTGELFF.

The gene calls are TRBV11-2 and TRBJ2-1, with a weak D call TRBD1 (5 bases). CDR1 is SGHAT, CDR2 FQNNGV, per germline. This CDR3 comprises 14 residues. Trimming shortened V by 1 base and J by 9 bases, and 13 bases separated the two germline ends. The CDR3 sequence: CASSLGPWGLEQFF. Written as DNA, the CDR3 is TGTGCCAGCAGCTTAGGGCCGTGGGGCCTTGAGCAGTTCTTC.

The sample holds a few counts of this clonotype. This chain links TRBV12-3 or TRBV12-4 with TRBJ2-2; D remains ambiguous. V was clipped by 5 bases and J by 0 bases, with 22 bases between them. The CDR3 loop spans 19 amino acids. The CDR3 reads CASSPVRSLQFANTGELFF. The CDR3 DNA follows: TGTGCCAGCAGTCCCGTTCGATCACTTCAATTCGCGAACACCGGGGAGCTGTTTTTT.

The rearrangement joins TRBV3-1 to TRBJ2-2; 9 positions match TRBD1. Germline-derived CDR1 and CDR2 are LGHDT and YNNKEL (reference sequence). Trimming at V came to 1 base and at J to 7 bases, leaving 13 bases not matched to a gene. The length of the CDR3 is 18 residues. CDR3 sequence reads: CASSQVRDRASFGGELFF. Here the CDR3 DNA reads TGTGCCAGCAGCCAAGTTAGGGACAGGGCGAGTTTCGGCGGGGAGCTGTTTTTT.

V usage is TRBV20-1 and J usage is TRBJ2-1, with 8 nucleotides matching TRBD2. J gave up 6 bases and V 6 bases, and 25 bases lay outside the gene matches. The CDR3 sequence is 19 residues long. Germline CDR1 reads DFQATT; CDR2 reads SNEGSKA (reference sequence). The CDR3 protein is CSASPLDRRSGKAVNEQFF. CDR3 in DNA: TGCAGTGCGTCGCCCCTGGACCGGCGTAGCGGGAAAGCGGTCAATGAGCAGTTCTTC.

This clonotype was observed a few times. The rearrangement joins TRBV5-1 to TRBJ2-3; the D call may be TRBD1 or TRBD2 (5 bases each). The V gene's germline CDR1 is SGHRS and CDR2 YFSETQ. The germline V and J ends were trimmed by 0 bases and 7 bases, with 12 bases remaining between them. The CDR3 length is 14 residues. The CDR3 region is CASSLGQGVNTQYF. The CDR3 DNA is TGCGCCAGCAGCTTGGGCCAGGGAGTGAATACGCAGTATTTT.

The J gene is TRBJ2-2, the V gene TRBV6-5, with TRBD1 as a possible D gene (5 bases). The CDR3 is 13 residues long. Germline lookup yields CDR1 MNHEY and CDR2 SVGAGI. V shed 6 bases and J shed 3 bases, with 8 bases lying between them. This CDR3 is CASRRRDTGELFF. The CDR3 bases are TGTGCCAGCAGACGCAGGGACACCGGGGAGCTGTTTTTT.

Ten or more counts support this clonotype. Here the CDR3 reads CASSSQGTAPTEAFF. The CDR3 DNA follows: TGTGCCAGCAGCTCGCAGGGGACGGCCCCAACTGAAGCTTTCTTT. The V and J genes are TRBV11-2 and TRBJ1-1, with a weak D call TRBD1 (6 bases). The CDR3 has 15 amino acids. The ends were cut back, 4 bases at V and 5 bases at J, with 17 bases in the middle. Germline V gene data show CDR1 as SGHAT and CDR2 as FQNNGV.

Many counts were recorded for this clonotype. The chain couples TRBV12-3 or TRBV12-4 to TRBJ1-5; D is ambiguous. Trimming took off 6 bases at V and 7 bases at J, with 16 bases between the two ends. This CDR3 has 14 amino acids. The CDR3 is CASSPAEGGQPQHF. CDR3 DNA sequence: TGTGCCAGCAGCCCAGCGGAAGGTGGGCAGCCCCAGCATTTT.

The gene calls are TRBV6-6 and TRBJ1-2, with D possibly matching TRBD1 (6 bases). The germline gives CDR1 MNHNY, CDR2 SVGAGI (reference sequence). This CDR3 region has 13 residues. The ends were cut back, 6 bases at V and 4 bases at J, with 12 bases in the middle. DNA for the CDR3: TGTGCCAGCAGCGAACAGGGAAGCTATGGCTACACCTTC. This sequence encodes CASSEQGSYGYTF.

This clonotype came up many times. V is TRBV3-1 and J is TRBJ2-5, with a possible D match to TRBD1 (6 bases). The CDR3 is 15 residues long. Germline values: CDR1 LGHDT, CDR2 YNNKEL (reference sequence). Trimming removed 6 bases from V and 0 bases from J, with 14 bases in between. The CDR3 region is CASSQTGTNQETQYF. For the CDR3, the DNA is TGTGCCAGCAGTCAAACCGGGACAAACCAAGAGACCCAGTACTTC.

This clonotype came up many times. The CDR3 loop reads CASSPPGTYEQYF. The CDR3 region has the DNA TGTGCCAGCAGCCCCCCAGGGACCTACGAGCAGTACTTC. This rearrangement joins TRBV7-3 to TRBJ2-7, with D perhaps TRBD1 (5 bases). CDR3 length: 13 residues. Germline V gene sequence: CDR1 SGHTA, CDR2 FQGTGA. Trimming took off 5 bases at V and 2 bases at J, with 10 bases between the two ends. Full variable domain (missing parts from reference TRBV7-3 and TRBJ2-7): GAGVSQTPSNKVTEKGKYVELRCDPISGHTALYWYRQSLGQGPEFLIYFQGTGAADDSGLPNDRFFAVRPEGSVSTLKIQRTERGDSAVYLCASSPPGTYEQYFGPGTRLTVT.

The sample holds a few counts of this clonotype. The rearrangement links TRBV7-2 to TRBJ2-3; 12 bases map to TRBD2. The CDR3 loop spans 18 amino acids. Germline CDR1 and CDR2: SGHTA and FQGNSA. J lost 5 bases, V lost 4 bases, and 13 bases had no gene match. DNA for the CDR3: TGTGCCAGCAGCTCCCGCTTGCTAGCGGGGGGGCTACAAGATACGCAGTATTTT. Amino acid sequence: CASSSRLLAGGLQDTQYF.

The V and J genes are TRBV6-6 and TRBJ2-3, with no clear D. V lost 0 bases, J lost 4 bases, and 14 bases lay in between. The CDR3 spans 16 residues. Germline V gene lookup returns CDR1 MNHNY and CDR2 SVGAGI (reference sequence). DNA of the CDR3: TGTGCCAGCAGTTACTCTGGCCCCGGAGAAGCAGATACGCAGTATTTT. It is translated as CASSYSGPGEADTQYF.

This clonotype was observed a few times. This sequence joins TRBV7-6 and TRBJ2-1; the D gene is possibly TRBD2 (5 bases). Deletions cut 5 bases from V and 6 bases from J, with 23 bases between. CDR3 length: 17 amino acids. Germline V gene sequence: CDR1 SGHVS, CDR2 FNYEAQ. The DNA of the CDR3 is TGTGCCAGCAGCACCCAAATAGGGAGTAGGGCCCCCAATGAGCAGTTCTTC. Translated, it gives CASSTQIGSRAPNEQFF.

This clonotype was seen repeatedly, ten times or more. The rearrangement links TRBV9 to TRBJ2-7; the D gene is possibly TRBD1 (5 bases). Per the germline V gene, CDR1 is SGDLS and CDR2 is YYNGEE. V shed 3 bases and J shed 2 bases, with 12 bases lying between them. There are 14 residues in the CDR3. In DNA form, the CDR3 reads TGTGCCAGCAGCGGGCGGACACCACCCTACGAGCAGTACTTC. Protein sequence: CASSGRTPPYEQYF. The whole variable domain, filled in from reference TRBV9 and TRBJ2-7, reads DSGVTQTPKHLITATGQRVTLRCSPRSGDLSVYWYQQSLDQGLQFLIQYYNGEERAKGNILERFSAQQFPDLHSELNLSSLELGDSALYFCASSGRTPPYEQYFGPGTRLTVT.

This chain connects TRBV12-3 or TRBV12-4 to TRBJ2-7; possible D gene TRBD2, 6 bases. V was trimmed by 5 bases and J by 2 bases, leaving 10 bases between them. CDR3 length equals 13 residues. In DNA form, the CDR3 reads TGTGCCAGCAGTGGGACTTTAACCTACGAGCAGTACTTC. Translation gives CASSGTLTYEQYF.

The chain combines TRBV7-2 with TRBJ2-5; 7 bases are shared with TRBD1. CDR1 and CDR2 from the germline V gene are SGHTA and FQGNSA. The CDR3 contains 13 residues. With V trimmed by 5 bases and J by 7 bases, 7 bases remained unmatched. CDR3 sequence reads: CASSPGQERTQYF. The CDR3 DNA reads TGTGCCAGCAGCCCAGGACAGGAGAGGACCCAGTACTTC.

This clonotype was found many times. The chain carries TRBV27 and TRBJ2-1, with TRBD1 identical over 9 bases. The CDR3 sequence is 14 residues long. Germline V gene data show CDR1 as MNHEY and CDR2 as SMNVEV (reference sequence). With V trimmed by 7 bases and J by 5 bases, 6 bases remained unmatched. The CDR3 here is CASKGTGSNNEQFF. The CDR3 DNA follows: TGTGCCAGCAAAGGGACAGGGTCGAACAATGAGCAGTTCTTC.

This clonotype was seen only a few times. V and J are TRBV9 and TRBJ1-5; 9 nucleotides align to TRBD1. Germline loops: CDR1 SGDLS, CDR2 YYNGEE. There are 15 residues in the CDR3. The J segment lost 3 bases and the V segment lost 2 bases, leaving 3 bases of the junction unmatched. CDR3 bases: TGTGCCAGCAGCGTGACAGGGGGACCCAATCAGCCCCAGCATTTT. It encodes CASSVTGGPNQPQHF.

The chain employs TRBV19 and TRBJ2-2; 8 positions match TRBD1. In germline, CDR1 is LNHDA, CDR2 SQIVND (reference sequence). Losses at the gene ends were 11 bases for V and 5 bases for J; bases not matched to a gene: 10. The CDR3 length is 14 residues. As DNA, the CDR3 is TGTGCCGGTGGGGCAGGGGGCAGGACCGGGGAGCTGTTTTTT. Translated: CAGGAGGRTGELFF.

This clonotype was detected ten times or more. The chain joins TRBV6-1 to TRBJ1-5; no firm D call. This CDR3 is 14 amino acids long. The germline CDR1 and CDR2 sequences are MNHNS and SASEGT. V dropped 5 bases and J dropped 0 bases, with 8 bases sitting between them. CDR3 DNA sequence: TGTGCCAGCAGTCGACTGAATAGCAATCAGCCCCAGCATTTT. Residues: CASSRLNSNQPQHF.

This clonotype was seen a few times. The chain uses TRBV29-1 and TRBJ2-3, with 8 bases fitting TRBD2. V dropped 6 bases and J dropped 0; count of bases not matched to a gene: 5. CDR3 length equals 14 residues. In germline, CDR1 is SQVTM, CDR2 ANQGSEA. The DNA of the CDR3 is TGCAGCGTCGCCCAGCGGGGGAGCACAGATACGCAGTATTTT. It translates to CSVAQRGSTDTQYF.

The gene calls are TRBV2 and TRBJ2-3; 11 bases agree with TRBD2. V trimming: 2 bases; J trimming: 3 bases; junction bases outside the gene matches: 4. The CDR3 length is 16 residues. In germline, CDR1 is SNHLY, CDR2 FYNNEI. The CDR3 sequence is CASSEILAGATDTQYF. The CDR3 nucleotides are TGTGCCAGCAGTGAAATACTAGCGGGAGCGACAGATACGCAGTATTTT.

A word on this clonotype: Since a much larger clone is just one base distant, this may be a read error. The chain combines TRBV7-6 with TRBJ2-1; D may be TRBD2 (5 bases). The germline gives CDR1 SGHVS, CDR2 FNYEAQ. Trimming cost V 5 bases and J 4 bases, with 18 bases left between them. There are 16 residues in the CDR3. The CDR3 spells CASSQLKVAWYNEQFF. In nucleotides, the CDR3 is TGTGCCAGCAGCCAGCTGAAGGTAGCGTGGTACAATGAGCAGTTCTTC.

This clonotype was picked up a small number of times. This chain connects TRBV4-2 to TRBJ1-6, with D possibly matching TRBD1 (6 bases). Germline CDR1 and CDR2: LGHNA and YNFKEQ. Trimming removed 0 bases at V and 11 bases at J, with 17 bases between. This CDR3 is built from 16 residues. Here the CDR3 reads CASSQEWGDMAAPLHF. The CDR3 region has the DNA TGTGCCAGCAGCCAAGAGTGGGGGGACATGGCGGCACCCCTCCACTTT.

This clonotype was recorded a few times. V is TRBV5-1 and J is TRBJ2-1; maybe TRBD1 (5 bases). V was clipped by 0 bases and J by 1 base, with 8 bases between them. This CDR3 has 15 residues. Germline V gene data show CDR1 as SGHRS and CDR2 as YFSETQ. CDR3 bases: TGCGCCAGCAGCTTGGAGGGGATATCCTACAATGAGCAGTTCTTC. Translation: CASSLEGISYNEQFF.

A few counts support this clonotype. The CDR3 bases are TGTGCCAGCAGCCAAGACGCCAGCGGGATGGGCACAGATACGCAGTATTTT. It encodes CASSQDASGMGTDTQYF. The chain joins TRBV4-2 to TRBJ2-3, with TRBD2 matching over 7 bases. The ends lost 0 bases at V and 1 base at J; junction bases unmatched: 7. The CDR3 totals 17 residues. CDR1 and CDR2 (germline): LGHNA, YNFKEQ.

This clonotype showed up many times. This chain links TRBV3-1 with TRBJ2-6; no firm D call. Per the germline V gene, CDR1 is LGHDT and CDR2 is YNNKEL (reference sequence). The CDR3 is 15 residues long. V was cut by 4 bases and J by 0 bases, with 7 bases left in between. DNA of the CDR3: TGTGCCAGCAGCCGGGGTAGCTCTGGGGCCAACGTCCTGACTTTC. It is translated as CASSRGSSGANVLTF.